This T cell receptor beta chain was recorded in a study of blood T cell repertoires in COVID-19. Looking at the study overall: Nucleic acid was either cDNA or gDNA, and it came from T cells, B-cell-depleted T cells, or PBMCs.

Clones were sequenced by immunoSEQ multiplex PCR, and TCRdb holds only the in-frame ones, with some missing. Of nearly 70,000 clones in the sample, 70% to 90% were seen once. Germline CDR1 SGHRS, CDR2 YFSETQ. The CDR3 totals 14 residues. Losses at the gene ends were 1 base for V and 2 bases for J; bases not matched to a gene: 2. What was sequenced was peripheral blood. V gene TRBV5-1 combines with J gene TRBJ1-1; 7 bases align to TRBD1. This receptor was identified in a woman between 45 and 60 years old with COVID-19, enrolled during active disease. Here the CDR3 reads CASSLTGANTEAFF. In DNA, the CDR3 is TGCGCCAGCAGCTTGACAGGGGCAAACACTGAAGCTTTCTTT.